The rows below give T cell receptor beta chains drawn from one sample of a study of cytomegalovirus exposure and HLA in healthy donors. Data came from immunoSEQ multiplex PCR; TCRdb stores just in-frame clones and leaves some out. In the table there are approximately 83,000 clones, around 80% of which are singletons. Sequenced material: PBMCs. All receptors derive from a man younger than 35 in good health and CMV-seronegative. Each CDR3 is given without its conserved first and last residue. The D gene is left open where the match is weak. Part of the rows lack a size; the others show once, few, many or a class for expanded clones.

j_call	clone_size	d_call	v_call	cdr3_aa
TRBJ2-1	-	-	TRBV12-5	ASGLPPGSHEQF
TRBJ2-7	-	-	TRBV7-9	SSSLAFAGVEQY
TRBJ2-7	-	-	TRBV9	ASSVSEDYEQY
TRBJ1-1	-	TRBD1	TRBV4-2	ASSQAKGRTGRTEAF
TRBJ1-4	-	-	TRBV20-1	STATNEKLF
TRBJ1-1	-	TRBD1	TRBV14	ASTRGIVGTEAF
TRBJ1-2	-	-	TRBV10-3	AISDGGRPYGYT
TRBJ1-5	-	-	TRBV5-1	ASSLEQGSNQPQH
TRBJ2-7	-	TRBD1	TRBV5-1	ASSLPRDRGGEQY
TRBJ1-1	-	-	TRBV4-1	ASSLQPAAVNTEAF
-	-	TRBD1	TRBV7-2	ASSLGSLGQYEQY
TRBJ2-1	-	TRBD2	TRBV9	ASSGQRGGHTLGEQF
TRBJ1-2	-	-	TRBV6-5	ASSYGGGGGYT
TRBJ2-7	-	-	TRBV19	ASSRQLSSYEQY
TRBJ2-5	-	-	TRBV5-6	ASSLGRVKTQY
TRBJ2-1	-	-	TRBV2	ASSIDSGDEQF
TRBJ2-3	-	-	TRBV9	ASSVTSTDTQY
TRBJ1-2	-	TRBD1	TRBV7-9	ASSSTGPYYGYT
TRBJ1-5	-	-	TRBV18	ASSVQGASNQPQH
TRBJ1-4	once	TRBD1	TRBV6-5	ASTKTGGDEKLF
TRBJ1-1	-	-	TRBV6-5	ASSQTVTVNTEAF
TRBJ2-5	-	TRBD2	TRBV11-2	ASSLDIAGGVETQY
TRBJ1-2	-	-	TRBV15	ATSRPSGAWDYGYT
TRBJ1-2	-	TRBD1	TRBV5-6	ASSSYTGDGYT
TRBJ1-6	-	-	TRBV13	ASSLVGQYNSPLH
TRBJ1-1	-	TRBD1	TRBV5-5	ASSSGQGARTEAF
TRBJ2-5	-	-	TRBV19	ASSMPGQISQETQY
TRBJ1-1	once	-	TRBV7-9	SSSTSGGEAF
TRBJ1-1	-	-	TRBV13	ASSLGTGLNTEAF
TRBJ2-3	-	TRBD1	TRBV9	ASSVVDRGTDTQY
TRBJ1-5	-	-	TRBV9	ASSGRQAVGNQPQH
TRBJ1-2	-	TRBD1	TRBV27	ASSLGTGGGYT
TRBJ1-4	-	TRBD1	TRBV7-9	SSSLAGTGNEKLF
TRBJ1-4	-	TRBD1	TRBV9	ASSPRTGFNEKLF
TRBJ1-3	-	TRBD1	TRBV6-5	ASTGTRDRGNTIY
TRBJ2-1	-	TRBD2	TRBV25-1	ASSSMGGRSNEQF
TRBJ1-1	-	-	TRBV19	ASNPGAGLNTEAF
TRBJ2-3	-	-	TRBV4-1	ASSQTGGQEADTQY
TRBJ2-1	-	-	TRBV5-1	ASSLALSYNEQF
TRBJ2-7	-	-	TRBV6-5	ASSSPGLAEQY
TRBJ1-2	-	TRBD1	TRBV5-1	ASSPDRSSYGYT
TRBJ2-1	-	TRBD2	TRBV2	ASSDPGTRTHNEQF
TRBJ2-5	-	TRBD1	TRBV2	ASSRDRDGAETQY
TRBJ1-2	-	-	TRBV5-4	ASSLPVNYGYT
TRBJ2-2	-	TRBD1	TRBV7-6	ASSFVDRDRTGERSGELF
TRBJ1-2	few	-	TRBV29-1	SVEDSGGGYT
TRBJ1-5	few	-	TRBV30	AWTTSGFPGQPQH
TRBJ2-1	once	TRBD2	TRBV4-1	ASSQGDYNNEQF
-	-	-	TRBV27	ASSDRPFSYEQY
TRBJ2-1	-	TRBD1	TRBV23-1	ASVGTGFYNEQF
TRBJ1-6	-	-	TRBV19	ASSIGQRQVGSPLH
TRBJ2-7	-	-	TRBV5-6	ASSWGVGYEQY
TRBJ1-6	-	-	TRBV19	ASSIAGPGDSPLH
TRBJ2-3	-	-	TRBV5-8	ASSLALDTQY
TRBJ2-7	-	TRBD2	TRBV9	ASSVGPSSSGGYEQY
TRBJ1-2	few	-	TRBV7-9	ASSLDLSGYT
TRBJ1-1	-	-	TRBV6-5	ASSYNSPTNTEAF
TRBJ2-7	-	-	TRBV4-1	ASSQVRGSIYEQY